The sequence of this TCR beta chain was determined in a study of T cell responses to AZD1222 COVID-19 vaccine. Measured with immunoSEQ multiplex PCR; TCRdb has only the in-frame clones, and not every one. This table has around 130,000 clones, 70% to 90% appearing once. Study-level findings and limits: CD4 TCRs associated with vaccination spanned spike, dominating at 160-218 and 743-854. Epitopes outside B.1.351 and B.1.1.7 mutated regions reportedly drew nearly half of spike TCRs. The study identified only 6 or 7 AZD1222 recipients as seropositive at baseline.

On this clone itself: Its cognate antigen is unknown.

V was trimmed by 5 bases and J by 1 base, leaving 15 bases between them. CDR1 is LNHNV and CDR2 is YYDKDF in the germline V gene (reference sequence). The CDR3 covers 17 residues. The chain couples TRBV15 to TRBJ2-6; perhaps TRBD1 as D (6 bases). Source: peripheral blood, taken on day 0 of AZD1222 vaccination. The source is an adult in good health. DNA for the CDR3: TGTGCCACCAGCGGGTGGGGACACCAGTCTGGGGCCAACGTCCTGACTTTC. Protein sequence: CATSGWGHQSGANVLTF.